Below are 17 T cell receptor beta chains sequenced from a single sample in a study of T cell changes during pregnancy in multiple sclerosis (dated by TCRdb to between 2018 and 2021). Receptor amplification or capture employed the immunoSEQ multiplex PCR assay. The clones in this table, taken by TCRdb from immuneACCESS, are in-frame only. Not every clone is retained; where verified, under half of the shortfall comes from an unresolved V gene, and the cause of the rest is unknown. The sample yields 35,000 or so clones; roughly nine tenths were counted once. 0.45% to 0.5% of the sample lies in the top ten. Sequenced material: CD4+ T cells from peripheral blood mononuclear cells, taken after pregnancy. Every receptor here comes from a female donor with multiple sclerosis, enrolled in a pregnancy study.

The chain couples TRBV18 to TRBJ1-5; no clear D gene. CDR3 length equals 15 residues. The germline V gene has CDR1 KGHSH and CDR2 LQKENI. Trimming shortened V by 3 bases and J by 11 bases, and 20 bases separated the two germline ends. The CDR3 region has the DNA TGTGCCAGCTCACCCCTCGGACTGGGATTAGGAGCCCAGCATTTT. This sequence encodes CASSPLGLGLGAQHF.

The rearrangement uses TRBV7-9 and TRBJ1-5; 7 positions match TRBD1. Germline assignment: CDR1 SEHNR and CDR2 FQNEAQ (reference sequence). The length of the CDR3 is 15 residues. The junction had 1 base not matched to a gene; V was cut back by 2 bases and J by 0 bases. The DNA of the CDR3 is TGTGCCAGCAGCTTACAGGGGGATAGCAATCAGCCCCAGCATTTT. Amino acids: CASSLQGDSNQPQHF.

The chain recombines TRBV7-8 with TRBJ2-6; D perhaps matches TRBD2 (5 bases). Germline V lookup: CDR1 SGHVS, CDR2 FQNEAQ. CDR3 length: 17 amino acids. Trimming left V 1 base short and J 1 base short, with 11 bases between. CDR3 DNA sequence: TGTGCCAGCAGCTTAGAATACGAGGGATCTGGGGCCAACGTCCTGACTTTC. It encodes CASSLEYEGSGANVLTF. Full variable domain (remainder filled in from reference TRBV7-8 and TRBJ2-6): GAGVSQSPRYKVAKRGQDVALRCDPISGHVSLFWYQQALGQGPEFLTYFQNEAQLDKSGLPSDRFFAERPEGSVSTLKIQRTQQEDSAVYLCASSLEYEGSGANVLTFGAGSRLTVL.

The V and J genes are TRBV6-5 and TRBJ2-1; the match to TRBD1 covers 7 bases. CDR3 length equals 13 residues. CDR1 MNHEY and CDR2 SVGAGI come from the germline V gene. V dropped 5 bases and J dropped 9; count of bases not matched to a gene: 7. CDR3 sequence reads: CASSARQGSEQFF. In nucleotides, the CDR3 is TGTGCCAGCAGTGCTCGACAGGGTTCTGAGCAGTTCTTC.

This clone was counted a single time. V is TRBV5-4 and J is TRBJ2-5, with 9 bases that match TRBD1. V lost 3 bases and J lost 5; bases outside the gene matches: 5. The CDR3 sequence is 14 residues long. In germline, CDR1 is SGHNT, CDR2 YYREEE (reference sequence). This chain's CDR3 is CASSSRQGGETQYF. CDR3 nucleotide sequence: TGTGCCAGCAGCTCCCGACAGGGGGGGGAGACCCAGTACTTC.

The chain combines TRBV5-1 with TRBJ2-1; 7 bases align to TRBD1. This CDR3 has 16 residues. Germline V gives CDR1 SGHRS, CDR2 YFSETQ. V gave up 2 bases and J gave up 5 bases; unmatched junction bases: 10. The CDR3 reads CASSLYAGTVNNEQFF. CDR3 in DNA: TGCGCCAGCAGCTTATATGCCGGGACAGTTAACAATGAGCAGTTCTTC.

This clone was detected only once. The rearrangement links TRBV10-3 to TRBJ2-6; 12 bases are a match to TRBD1. From germline, CDR1 is ENHRY and CDR2 SYGVKD. The CDR3 spans 17 residues. J was trimmed by 2 bases and V by 6 bases; bases with no gene match: 5. The CDR3 protein is CAISYGTGGAGANVLTF. The DNA for the CDR3 is TGTGCCATCAGCTACGGGACAGGGGGCGCTGGGGCCAACGTCCTGACTTTC.

The V call is TRBV6-1, the J call TRBJ1-2, with 7 bases aligning to TRBD1. In germline, CDR1 is MNHNS, CDR2 SASEGT. J was trimmed by 1 base and V by 0 bases; bases with no gene match: 8. This CDR3 is built from 17 residues. The CDR3 reads CASSEAPGRGDNYGYTF. CDR3 sequence (DNA): TGTGCCAGCAGTGAAGCGCCGGGCAGGGGGGATAACTATGGCTACACCTTC.

J is TRBJ1-4 and V is TRBV2; weak D call: TRBD1 (5 bases). CDR3 length: 14 amino acids. V was shortened by 6 bases and J by 5 bases, with 13 bases between the two germline ends. Germline V gene sequence: CDR1 SNHLY, CDR2 FYNNEI. The CDR3 is CASRAGERNEKLFF. The CDR3 bases are TGTGCCAGCAGGGCGGGGGAGAGGAATGAAAAACTGTTTTTT.

This chain joins TRBV5-1 and TRBJ1-2, with 7 bases that match TRBD1. V was clipped by 5 bases and J by 2 bases; unmatched bases: 6. Germline lookup yields CDR1 SGHRS and CDR2 YFSETQ. This CDR3 comprises 14 residues. This CDR3 is CASSSGRGNYGYTF. CDR3 DNA: TGCGCCAGCAGTTCAGGCAGGGGGAACTATGGCTACACCTTC.

V and J are TRBV5-1 and TRBJ1-2; no reliable D call. V was cut by 0 bases and J by 6 bases, with 6 bases left in between. The CDR3 covers 12 residues. The germline V gene encodes CDR1 SGHRS and CDR2 YFSETQ. The CDR3 sequence: CASSLDRDGYTF. The CDR3 DNA reads as TGCGCCAGCAGCTTGGATCGGGATGGCTACACCTTC. Using reference TRBV5-1 and TRBJ1-2 for the parts outside the CDR3, the full variable domain is KAGVTQTPRYLIKTRGQQVTLSCSPISGHRSVSWYQQTPGQGLQFLFEYFSETQRNKGNFPGRFSGRQFSNSRSEMNVSTLELGDSALYLCASSLDRDGYTFGSGTRLTVV.

This sequence joins TRBV5-4 and TRBJ2-1; 16 bases align to TRBD2. J was trimmed by 14 bases and V by 2 bases; bases with no gene match: 7. Germline V CDR1 and CDR2: SGHNT, YYREEE (reference sequence). CDR3 length: 15 amino acids. CDR3: CASSFPGLAGGPKFF. In nucleotides, the CDR3 is TGTGCCAGCAGCTTCCCGGGACTAGCGGGGGGGCCTAAGTTCTTC.

The DNA of the CDR3 is TGTGCCAGCAGCTTAGATGGCAGGGGATACCAGCCCCAGCATTTT. It specifies CASSLDGRGYQPQHF. The V and J genes are TRBV7-2 and TRBJ1-5; tentative D call: TRBD1 (6 bases). The CDR3 contains 15 residues. The V and J ends lost 1 base and 7 bases respectively, with 14 bases between them. The germline V gene encodes CDR1 SGHTA and CDR2 FQGNSA.

This clone was recorded only once. The chain joins TRBV7-2 to TRBJ1-1, with TRBD1 matching over 8 bases. Germline assignment: CDR1 SGHTA and CDR2 FQGNSA. CDR3 length: 13 residues. With 5 bases clipped from V and 5 bases from J, the junction kept 4 bases outside the gene matches. For the CDR3, the DNA is TGTGCCAGCAGCACGCGGACAGGGACTGAAGCTTTCTTT. Amino acid sequence: CASSTRTGTEAFF. Drawing the rest from reference TRBV7-2 and TRBJ1-1, the complete variable domain is GAGVSQSPSNKVTEKGKDVELRCDPISGHTALYWYRQSLGQGLEFLIYFQGNSAPDKSGLPSDRFSAERTGGSVSTLTIQRTQQEDSAVYLCASSTRTGTEAFFGQGTRLTVV.

This chain links TRBV18 with TRBJ1-5; the match to TRBD1 covers 8 bases. CDR1 is KGHSH, CDR2 LQKENI, per germline. The CDR3 is 18 residues long. With 3 bases clipped from V and 0 bases from J, the junction kept 10 bases outside the gene matches. The CDR3 loop is CASSPTFGQGDSNQPQHF. CDR3 bases: TGTGCCAGCTCACCCACCTTCGGACAGGGCGATAGCAATCAGCCCCAGCATTTT.

This clone was recorded only once. The rearrangement links TRBV7-2 to TRBJ2-3; TRBD2 matches 7 bases. The germline V gene has CDR1 SGHTA and CDR2 FQGNSA. The CDR3 totals 15 residues. With 3 bases clipped from V and 6 bases from J, the junction kept 9 bases outside the gene matches. The CDR3: CASSLGSGLSDTQYF. The CDR3 DNA sequence: TGTGCCAGCAGCTTGGGGTCGGGACTATCTGATACGCAGTATTTT.

The rearrangement joins TRBV19 to TRBJ1-5; D is unclear. The CDR3 totals 14 residues. V was shortened by 5 bases and J by 3 bases, with 11 bases between the two germline ends. CDR1 and CDR2 (germline): LNHDA, SQIVND (reference sequence). The CDR3: CASSSWALNQPQHF. CDR3 sequence (DNA): TGTGCCAGTAGTTCATGGGCCCTCAATCAGCCCCAGCATTTT. Combining the CDR3 with reference TRBV19 and TRBJ1-5 gives the whole variable domain DGGITQSPKYLFRKEGQNVTLSCEQNLNHDAMYWYRQDPGQGLRLIYYSQIVNDFQKGDIAEGYSVSREKKESFPLTVTSAQKNPTAFYLCASSSWALNQPQHFGDGTRLSIL.